These 10 T cell receptor beta chains originate from one sample sequenced in a study of radiotherapy plus CTLA-4 blockade in lung cancer. Data came from immunoSEQ multiplex PCR; TCRdb stores just in-frame clones and leaves some out. This sample has 52,000 or so clones, with 82% found just once. This specimen was peripheral blood, taken from a patient treated with radiotherapy plus ipilimumab. These receptors were collected from a human donor with non-small cell lung cancer whose response to radiotherapy plus ipilimumab could not be evaluated.

The V and J genes are TRBV5-1 and TRBJ1-2; no definite D call. The germline V gene encodes CDR1 SGHRS and CDR2 YFSETQ. V was pared by 4 bases and J by 5 bases, with 12 bases between. This CDR3 has 13 residues. Written as DNA, the CDR3 is TGCGCCAGCAGCGAGGGAGGACTGTATGGCTACACCTTC. This translates into CASSEGGLYGYTF.

This clone was picked up a small number of times. V and J are TRBV28 and TRBJ2-5, with D possibly being TRBD1 (6 bases). CDR3 length: 15 residues. The germline V gene encodes CDR1 MDHEN and CDR2 SYDVKM. The germline V and J ends were trimmed by 3 bases and 2 bases, with 13 bases remaining between them. CDR3 amino acids: CASSFKGGWQETQYF. CDR3 nucleotide sequence: TGTGCCAGCAGTTTTAAAGGGGGTTGGCAAGAGACCCAGTACTTC.

The sample holds one count of this clone. CDR3 residues: CASSPPGQGANEKLFF. DNA for the CDR3: TGTGCCAGCAGTCCTCCGGGACAGGGAGCTAATGAAAAACTGTTTTTT. This chain connects TRBV28 to TRBJ1-4, with TRBD1 identical over 9 bases. Per the germline V gene, CDR1 is MDHEN and CDR2 is SYDVKM. There are 16 residues in the CDR3. Trimming cost V 5 bases and J 3 bases; bases outside gene matches: 7.

The rearrangement uses TRBV7-9 and TRBJ2-7, with 7 nucleotides matching TRBD2. The junction had 4 bases not matched to a gene; V was cut back by 5 bases and J by 0 bases. There are 14 residues in the CDR3. Germline assignment: CDR1 SEHNR and CDR2 FQNEAQ (reference sequence). The CDR3 protein is CASSRDYSSYEQYF. CDR3 DNA: TGTGCCAGCAGCCGGGACTACTCCTCCTACGAGCAGTACTTC.

This sequence joins TRBV7-2 and TRBJ2-7, with D maybe TRBD2 (5 bases). The CDR3 spans 14 residues. Germline lookup yields CDR1 SGHTA and CDR2 FQGNSA. V dropped 6 bases and J dropped 0 bases, with 12 bases sitting between them. The CDR3 sequence: CASSSDSHSYEQYF. The CDR3 nucleotides are TGTGCCAGCAGTTCGGACTCGCACTCCTACGAGCAGTACTTC. Full variable domain (remainder filled in from reference TRBV7-2 and TRBJ2-7): GAGVSQSPSNKVTEKGKDVELRCDPISGHTALYWYRQSLGQGLEFLIYFQGNSAPDKSGLPSDRFSAERTGGSVSTLTIQRTQQEDSAVYLCASSSDSHSYEQYFGPGTRLTVT.

There are a few counts of this clone. Here the CDR3 DNA reads TGTGCCAGTCGGAATGAAAAACTGTTTTTT. As protein: CASRNEKLFF. This chain joins TRBV28 and TRBJ1-4; D is unclear. With 9 bases removed from V and 5 bases from J, the gap between germline ends came to 4 bases. Germline CDR1 is MDHEN and CDR2 is SYDVKM. The CDR3 runs 10 residues.

The chain is built from TRBV20-1 and TRBJ2-5; no firm D call. The germline V gene encodes CDR1 DFQATT and CDR2 SNEGSKA (reference sequence). This CDR3 comprises 11 residues. Between the trimmed V and J ends, which lost 6 bases and 5 bases, there was a span of 10 bases. CDR3 coding DNA: TGCAGTGCCCCCCCCGGGGAGACCCAGTACTTC. Protein: CSAPPGETQYF.

The V and J genes are TRBV9 and TRBJ2-3; TRBD1 might be the D (5 bases). Germline V CDR1 and CDR2: SGDLS, YYNGEE. The germline V and J ends were trimmed by 3 bases and 0 bases, with 11 bases remaining between them. This CDR3 has 15 amino acids. CDR3: CASSAGPGSTDTQYF. The DNA of the CDR3 is TGTGCCAGCAGCGCCGGGCCAGGGAGCACAGATACGCAGTATTTT.

V is TRBV10-2 and J is TRBJ1-3; TRBD1 matches 10 bases. The CDR3 runs 14 residues. Germline V gives CDR1 WSHSY, CDR2 SAAADI. Trimming at V came to 8 bases and at J to 8 bases, leaving 9 bases not matched to a gene. For the CDR3, the DNA is TGCGCCAGCGGGGCGGGACAGGGGAAATACACCATATATTTT. It yields the protein CASGAGQGKYTIYF.

J is TRBJ1-2 and V is TRBV19; 8 positions agree with TRBD1. Per germline, CDR1 LNHDA and CDR2 SQIVND (reference sequence). The ends lost 1 base at V and 2 bases at J; junction bases unmatched: 3. The CDR3 is made up of 15 amino acids. The DNA for the CDR3 is TGTGCCAGTAGTATAGGGACAGGGCCAAACTATGGCTACACCTTC. It specifies CASSIGTGPNYGYTF. Looking up the rest from reference TRBV19 and TRBJ1-2 gives the full variable domain: DGGITQSPKYLFRKEGQNVTLSCEQNLNHDAMYWYRQDPGQGLRLIYYSQIVNDFQKGDIAEGYSVSREKKESFPLTVTSAQKNPTAFYLCASSIGTGPNYGYTFGSGTRLTVV.